These 31 T cell receptor beta chains share one sample of origin, sequenced in a study of beta chain features in type 1 diabetes. Expressed TCRB transcripts were sequenced, since all the RNA that had been isolated was reverse transcribed. The method was immunoSEQ multiplex PCR; TCRdb's version includes in-frame clones alone and lacks a portion of them. The top ten hold 0.5% to 0.65% of the sample, which has about 150,000 clones, around 8.5% seen once. The specimen was central memory CD4+ T cells from blood. The receptor source for this set is a man aged 18 to 30 in good health.

This clone was detected only a few times. The chain carries TRBV18 and TRBJ1-2, with D possibly being TRBD1 (6 bases). Trimming took 4 bases from V and 4 from J, leaving 7 bases between them. CDR1 and CDR2 from the germline V gene are KGHSH and LQKENI. CDR3 size: 12 residues. Here the CDR3 reads CASSQDSYGYTF. The CDR3 DNA sequence: TGTGCCAGCTCACAGGACAGCTATGGCTACACCTTC.

V gene TRBV7-2 combines with J gene TRBJ1-5; D unclear. This CDR3 has 14 residues. Looked up from germline, CDR1 is SGHTA and CDR2 is FQGNSA. V was cut by 2 bases and J by 3 bases, with 8 bases left in between. The CDR3 sequence is CASSLTEYNQPQHF. CDR3 coding DNA: TGTGCCAGCAGCTTAACAGAATACAATCAGCCCCAGCATTTT.

This CDR3 is CASTPDSGGALNEQFF. The CDR3 bases are TGCGCCAGCACCCCTGATAGCGGGGGGGCTCTCAATGAGCAGTTCTTC. V usage is TRBV5-1 and J usage is TRBJ2-1; TRBD2 matches at 11 bases. The CDR3 consists of 16 residues. With V trimmed by 6 bases and J by 6 bases, 11 bases remained unmatched. The germline CDR1 and CDR2 sequences are SGHRS and YFSETQ.

Ten or more counts support this clone. The chain employs TRBV15 and TRBJ2-2; D unresolved. Trimming shortened V by 4 bases and J by 0 bases, and 9 bases separated the two germline ends. Germline CDR1 and CDR2: LNHNV and YYDKDF (reference sequence). The CDR3 spans 15 residues. CDR3 residues: CATSIRGSNTGELFF. In DNA, the CDR3 is TGTGCCACCAGCATTCGAGGATCGAACACCGGGGAGCTGTTTTTT.

This clone was seen many times. The chain is built from TRBV11-2 and TRBJ2-6, with 8 positions matching TRBD1. Germline CDR1 is SGHAT and CDR2 is FQNNGV. The trim removed 1 base at V and 2 bases at J, leaving 1 base unmatched. This CDR3 is built from 16 residues. The CDR3 nucleotides are TGTGCCAGCAGCTTAGCGACAGGGGCTGGGGCCAACGTCCTGACTTTC. Translating gives CASSLATGAGANVLTF.

This chain connects TRBV7-2 to TRBJ2-1; 7 bases match TRBD2. The CDR3 is 15 amino acids. V shed 1 base and J 6 bases; nucleotides not matched to a gene: 6. Per the germline V gene, CDR1 is SGHTA and CDR2 is FQGNSA. The CDR3 DNA reads TGTGCCAGCAGCTTAGAGGCGGGAGATCGCAATGAGCAGTTCTTC. Its translation: CASSLEAGDRNEQFF.

V gene TRBV7-8 combines with J gene TRBJ2-1; no clear D gene. CDR1 is SGHVS, CDR2 FQNEAQ, per germline. Trimming removed 2 bases from V and 0 bases from J, with 14 bases in between. The CDR3 is 17 residues long. CDR3 amino acids: CASSLMGSRYSYNEQFF. In DNA, the CDR3 is TGTGCCAGCAGCTTAATGGGTAGCAGATACTCCTACAATGAGCAGTTCTTC.

The chain combines TRBV15 with TRBJ2-5; TRBD2 agrees at 10 bases. V trimming: 1 base; J trimming: 7 bases; junction bases outside the gene matches: 21. CDR1 is LNHNV and CDR2 is YYDKDF in the germline V gene (reference sequence). This CDR3 spans 20 amino acids. The CDR3 sequence: CATSRVNDLGLAGAPGTQYF. DNA for the CDR3: TGTGCCACCAGCAGAGTTAACGATCTTGGGCTAGCGGGGGCCCCCGGGACCCAGTACTTC.

CDR3 sequence: CASSVDPGESYEQYF. In DNA, the CDR3 is TGTGCCAGCAGCGTCGATCCGGGAGAATCCTACGAGCAGTACTTC. The chain employs TRBV5-5 and TRBJ2-7; weak D call: TRBD2 (6 bases). With 4 bases removed from V and 1 base from J, the gap between germline ends came to 15 bases. The CDR3 length is 15 residues. Germline values: CDR1 SGHKS, CDR2 YYEKEE (reference sequence). Looking up the rest from reference TRBV5-5 and TRBJ2-7 gives the full variable domain: DAGVTQSPTHLIKTRGQQVTLRCSPISGHKSVSWYQQVLGQGPQFIFQYYEKEERGRGNFPDRFSARQFPNYSSELNVNALLLGDSALYLCASSVDPGESYEQYFGPGTRLTVT.

There are a few counts of this clone. V is TRBV10-3 and J is TRBJ2-3, with 7 bases fitting TRBD2. CDR1 and CDR2 (germline): ENHRY, SYGVKD. Trimming cost V 4 bases and J 0 bases; bases outside gene matches: 1. The CDR3 has 14 residues. The CDR3 reads CAISGLASTDTQYF. The CDR3 DNA reads TGTGCCATCAGTGGACTAGCTAGCACAGATACGCAGTATTTT.

In DNA, the CDR3 is TGTGCCAGCAGTTCGGCCCGGGACTACACTCACAATGAGCAGTTCTTC. The encoded protein is CASSSARDYTHNEQFF. The chain has TRBV6-5 and TRBJ2-1, with 7 nucleotides matching TRBD2. Per the germline V gene, CDR1 is MNHEY and CDR2 is SVGAGI. CDR3 length equals 16 residues. Losses at the gene ends were 4 bases for V and 5 bases for J; bases not matched to a gene: 11.

The V call is TRBV5-1, the J call TRBJ2-5; D is unclear. The CDR3 covers 16 residues. V was clipped by 2 bases and J by 1 base, with 15 bases between them. The V gene's germline CDR1 is SGHRS and CDR2 YFSETQ. The CDR3 loop is CASSFRFGQAQETQYF. The CDR3 nucleotides read TGCGCCAGCAGCTTCCGGTTTGGTCAAGCCCAAGAGACCCAGTACTTC.

This clone occurred a few times. The chain couples TRBV5-4 to TRBJ2-7, with 10 bases aligning to TRBD1. CDR3 length: 15 residues. In germline, CDR1 is SGHNT, CDR2 YYREEE (reference sequence). The V segment lost 2 bases and the J segment 0 bases; nucleotides outside the gene matches: 2. This CDR3 reads CASSFRDRGSYEQYF. The CDR3 region has the DNA TGTGCCAGCAGCTTTAGGGACAGGGGCTCCTACGAGCAGTACTTC.

V gene TRBV11-3 combines with J gene TRBJ2-1, with 7 bases identical to TRBD1. Germline V gene sequence: CDR1 SGHNT, CDR2 YENEEA. V dropped 2 bases and J dropped 3; count of bases not matched to a gene: 4. The CDR3 covers 15 residues. CDR3 in amino acids: CASSLSGQSYNEQFF. CDR3 nucleotide sequence: TGTGCCAGCAGCTTATCGGGACAGAGCTACAATGAGCAGTTCTTC.

This clone was seen ten or more times. Within the sample, other DNA sequences also encode this same CDR3. The gene calls are TRBV29-1 and TRBJ1-2; D uncertain. This CDR3 spans 11 amino acids. V lost 4 bases to trimming and J lost 3 bases, with 6 bases between them. Germline values: CDR1 SQVTM, CDR2 ANQGSEA. The CDR3 here is CSVGRDYGYTF. The DNA of the CDR3 is TGCAGCGTTGGGAGGGACTATGGCTACACCTTC.

The chain carries TRBV6-6 and TRBJ2-1; D is possibly TRBD1 (5 bases). V dropped 7 bases and J dropped 7 bases, with 14 bases sitting between them. The CDR3 spans 13 residues. The germline CDR1 and CDR2 sequences are MNHNY and SVGAGI (reference sequence). CDR3 loop: CASNGFQGNEQFF. The CDR3 DNA is TGTGCCAGCAACGGGTTTCAGGGAAATGAGCAGTTCTTC.

This sequence joins TRBV7-3 and TRBJ2-3; D might be TRBD1 (6 bases). Germline V gene sequence: CDR1 SGHTA, CDR2 FQGTGA. The CDR3 runs to 15 residues. V shed 2 bases and J shed 4 bases, with 13 bases lying between them. CDR3 nucleotides: TGTGCCAGCAGCTTACGGTTACAGGGCGCAGATACGCAGTATTTT. It yields the protein CASSLRLQGADTQYF.

This clone was recorded at least ten times. The rearrangement uses TRBV9 and TRBJ2-6, with D maybe TRBD1 (5 bases). Trimming cost V 4 bases and J 5 bases, with 7 bases left between them. Germline values: CDR1 SGDLS, CDR2 YYNGEE. CDR3 length: 13 residues. In DNA, the CDR3 is TGTGCCAGCAGCCCGGACAGGGCCAACGTCCTGACTTTC. This sequence encodes CASSPDRANVLTF.

In its sample, this clone was seen a few times. The chain uses TRBV4-3 and TRBJ2-3; unclear D gene. Trimming took off 0 bases at V and 2 bases at J, with 9 bases between the two ends. Looked up from germline, CDR1 is LGHNA and CDR2 is YSLEER. This CDR3 has 15 amino acids. CDR3 loop: CASSQDEAATDTQYF. The CDR3 DNA sequence: TGCGCCAGCAGCCAAGATGAGGCGGCCACAGATACGCAGTATTTT.

The gene calls are TRBV30 and TRBJ2-2, with 9 positions matching TRBD2. J gave up 6 bases and V 3 bases, and 5 bases lay outside the gene matches. This CDR3 is 14 amino acids long. From germline, CDR1 is GTSNPN and CDR2 SVGIG (reference sequence). The CDR3 protein is CAWRGTSWAGELFF. Written as DNA, the CDR3 is TGTGCCTGGAGAGGGACTAGCTGGGCCGGGGAGCTGTTTTTT.

The chain couples TRBV5-4 to TRBJ2-1; 13 bases are a match to TRBD2. Germline V CDR1 and CDR2: SGHNT, YYREEE (reference sequence). This CDR3 region has 17 residues. Unmatched junction bases numbered 7, after V lost 4 bases and J lost 3 bases. In nucleotides, the CDR3 is TGTGCCAGCAGCCTAAAGAGGACTAGCGGGGGCTACAATGAGCAGTTCTTC. Encoded protein: CASSLKRTSGGYNEQFF.

The gene calls are TRBV28 and TRBJ2-1; no definite D call. Germline CDR1 and CDR2: MDHEN and SYDVKM. This CDR3 is built from 14 residues. V shed 4 bases and J shed 0 bases, with 7 bases lying between them. This chain's CDR3 is CASSSPSSYNEQFF. CDR3 DNA: TGTGCCAGCAGTTCCCCGAGCTCCTACAATGAGCAGTTCTTC. The full variable domain, with the rest looked up from reference TRBV28 and TRBJ2-1, is DVKVTQSSRYLVKRTGEKVFLECVQDMDHENMFWYRQDPGLGLRLIYFSYDVKMKEKGDIPEGYSVSREKKERFSLILESASTNQTSMYLCASSSPSSYNEQFFGPGTRLTVL.

This clone came up a few times. V is TRBV7-8 and J is TRBJ2-2; D unresolved. From germline, CDR1 is SGHVS and CDR2 FQNEAQ. The CDR3 is 13 residues long. With 0 bases removed from V and 7 bases from J, the gap between germline ends came to 6 bases. CDR3 sequence (DNA): TGTGCCAGCAGCTTAGCGCGGCTCGGGGAGCTGTTTTTT. Amino acids: CASSLARLGELFF.

This clone was recorded many times. V gene TRBV28 combines with J gene TRBJ2-7; the match to TRBD2 covers 10 bases. Germline assignment: CDR1 MDHEN and CDR2 SYDVKM. V was pared by 8 bases and J by 6 bases, with 10 bases of the junction left unmatched. The CDR3 is 14 residues long. The CDR3 loop is CASATSGILSEQYF. CDR3 in DNA: TGTGCCAGCGCCACTAGCGGGATATTGTCCGAGCAGTACTTC.

The J gene is TRBJ2-7, the V gene TRBV27; the match to TRBD2 covers 11 bases. V shed 6 bases, J shed 7 bases, and the junction held 8 bases outside the gene matches. Per germline, CDR1 MNHEY and CDR2 SMNVEV (reference sequence). The CDR3 is 14 amino acids. The CDR3 sequence is CASRLAGAKGEQYF. The CDR3 region has the DNA TGTGCCAGCAGACTAGCGGGGGCGAAGGGGGAGCAGTACTTC.

This clone was detected ten times or more. V is TRBV7-2 and J is TRBJ2-2; maybe TRBD1 (5 bases). The CDR3 contains 15 residues. The germline V gene encodes CDR1 SGHTA and CDR2 FQGNSA. V lost 2 bases, J lost 4 bases, and 11 bases lay in between. The CDR3, as DNA: TGTGCCAGCAGCTTACGGCAGGGCCTCACCGGGGAGCTGTTTTTT. This codes for CASSLRQGLTGELFF.

This clone was seen many times. V and J are TRBV4-3 and TRBJ2-7, with 7 bases fitting TRBD1. There are 18 residues in the CDR3. The germline gives CDR1 LGHNA, CDR2 YSLEER. V dropped 0 bases and J dropped 3; count of bases not matched to a gene: 14. CDR3 residues: CASSQDPPRGTAGYEQYF. The CDR3 DNA reads as TGCGCCAGCAGCCAAGATCCCCCCAGGGGGACGGCAGGCTACGAGCAGTACTTC.

This clone showed up just a few times. This rearrangement joins TRBV6-1 to TRBJ1-5; no definite D call. Between the trimmed V and J ends, which lost 3 bases and 4 bases, there was a span of 4 bases. The CDR3 is 12 amino acids. The germline V gene encodes CDR1 MNHNS and CDR2 SASEGT. The CDR3 bases are TGTGCCAGCAGTGAGGCTAATCAGCCCCAGCATTTT. This encodes CASSEANQPQHF.

This clone has a handful of counts. V usage is TRBV27 and J usage is TRBJ2-5; perhaps TRBD2 as D (6 bases). The CDR3 has 13 residues. The germline V and J ends were trimmed by 9 bases and 5 bases, with 16 bases remaining between them. CDR1 and CDR2 from the germline V gene are MNHEY and SMNVEV (reference sequence). The DNA of the CDR3 is TGTGCCAGTTCGAGCGGGCCTGGGGAGACCCAGTACTTC. Encoded protein: CASSSGPGETQYF.

V and J are TRBV5-4 and TRBJ1-1; D may be TRBD1 (5 bases). Germline CDR1 reads SGHNT; CDR2 reads YYREEE (reference sequence). The length of the CDR3 is 15 residues. Between the trimmed V and J ends, which lost 0 bases and 5 bases, there was a span of 14 bases. In DNA, the CDR3 is TGTGCCAGCAGCTTGGGGGGCAGGGTAAATACTGAAGCTTTCTTT. Amino acids: CASSLGGRVNTEAFF.

The chain couples TRBV5-4 to TRBJ1-2; tentative D call: TRBD1 (5 bases). V lost 2 bases, J lost 6 bases, and 17 bases lay in between. There are 15 residues in the CDR3. Germline V gene lookup returns CDR1 SGHNT and CDR2 YYREEE (reference sequence). DNA of the CDR3: TGTGCCAGCAGCTTAAAGTCGGTCGGGGGTGATGGCTACACCTTC. Translating gives CASSLKSVGGDGYTF.